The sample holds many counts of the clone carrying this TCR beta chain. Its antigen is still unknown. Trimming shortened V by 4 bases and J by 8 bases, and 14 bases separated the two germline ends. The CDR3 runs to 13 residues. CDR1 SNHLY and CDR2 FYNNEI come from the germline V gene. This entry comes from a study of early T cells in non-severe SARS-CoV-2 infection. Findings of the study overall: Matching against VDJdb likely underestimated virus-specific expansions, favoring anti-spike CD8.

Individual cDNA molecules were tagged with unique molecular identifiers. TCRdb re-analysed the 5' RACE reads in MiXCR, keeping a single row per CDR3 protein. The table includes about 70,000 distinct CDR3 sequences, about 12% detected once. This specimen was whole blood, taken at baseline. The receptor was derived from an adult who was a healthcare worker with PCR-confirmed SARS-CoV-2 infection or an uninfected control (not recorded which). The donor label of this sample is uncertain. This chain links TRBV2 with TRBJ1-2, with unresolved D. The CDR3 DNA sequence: TGTGCCAGCAGTGTAGGCCCGGCGGGAGGCTACACCTTC. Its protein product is CASSVGPAGGYTF.